A selection of T cell receptor beta chains follows, all from one sample in a study of regulatory T cells in long-lasting Graves disease. TCRdb re-called the multiplex PCR reads through MiXCR, storing one row per CDR3 protein. The sample records hundreds of thousands of distinct CDR3 sequences, 15% to 20% being singletons. Another study also made use of these data, one on T cells in Graves' hyperthyroidism and ophthalmopathy.

Specimen: peripheral blood mononuclear cells (PBMCs), collected at new diagnosis, from a patient treated with antithyroid drugs. The receptors originated from a man aged 18 to 29 with Graves disease. Both conserved end residues are part of each CDR3. Fields, in order: D gene, V gene, J gene, clone size, CDR3 protein, CDR3 DNA. D genes are given only for firm matches. Clone sizes are given selectively: once, few, many, or a class where the clone is expanded.

>-|TRBV4-2|TRBJ2-3|few
CASSQAQGALAPTDTQYF
TGTGCCAGCAGCCAAGCCCAAGGGGCTTTAGCCCCCACAGATACGCAGTATTTT
>TRBD1|TRBV15|TRBJ1-1|many
CATSKQGHTEAFF
TGTGCCACCAGCAAACAGGGGCACACTGAAGCTTTCTTT
>TRBD1|TRBV5-5|TRBJ2-5|few
CASSLVARDRGRETQYF
TGTGCCAGCAGCTTGGTAGCGCGGGACAGGGGGCGGGAGACCCAGTACTTC
>-|TRBV7-2|TRBJ2-5|few
CASSLGLRREETQYF
TGTGCCAGCAGCTTAGGATTGCGGCGGGAAGAGACCCAGTACTTC
>TRBD2|TRBV10-3|TRBJ2-7|-
CATGLGDYEQYF
TGTGCCACCGGACTAGGGGACTACGAGCAGTACTTC
>-|TRBV7-2|TRBJ2-3|-
CASSLAGTGTGTQYF
TGTGCCAGCAGCTTAGCCGGGACCGGCACGGGTACGCAGTATTTT
>-|TRBV30|TRBJ1-2|many
CACPPGQGRGNYGYTF
TGTGCCTGTCCTCCTGGGCAGGGGAGGGGTAACTATGGCTACACCTTC
>TRBD1|TRBV20-1|TRBJ1-1|many
CSATDRVVGTEAFF
TGCAGTGCCACGGACAGGGTGGTCGGAACTGAAGCTTTCTTT
>TRBD1|TRBV6-1|TRBJ1-3|-
CASSGIGTGGPSGNTIYF
TGTGCCAGCAGTGGCATTGGGACAGGGGGCCCTTCTGGAAACACCATATATTTT
>TRBD1|TRBV19|TRBJ2-1|few
CASSNPPGTGGHYNEQFF
TGTGCCAGTAGTAACCCCCCCGGGACAGGGGGCCACTACAATGAGCAGTTCTTC
>-|TRBV6-4|TRBJ2-1|few
CASSVGSRSYNEQFF
TGTGCCAGCAGTGTTGGTAGCCGCTCCTACAATGAGCAGTTCTTC
>-|TRBV20-1|TRBJ1-1|-
CSAIRQAHPLNTEAFF
TGCAGTGCTATCCGACAGGCTCACCCCTTGAACACTGAAGCTTTCTTT
>-|TRBV7-9|TRBJ1-2|-
CASSSTGRIYGYTF
TGTGCCAGCAGCTCTACAGGACGGATCTATGGCTACACCTTC
>-|TRBV6-5|TRBJ1-2|many
CASSYSTASNYGYTF
TGTGCCAGCAGTTACTCAACGGCCTCTAACTATGGCTACACCTTC
>TRBD1|TRBV12-3/TRBV12-4|TRBJ1-5|many
CASRETGGRTQHF
TGTGCCAGCAGAGAGACAGGGGGGAGGACCCAGCATTTT
>-|TRBV7-9|TRBJ2-5|many
CASSLVRLAGETQYF
TGTGCCAGCAGCTTAGTGCGGCTAGCAGGGGAGACCCAGTACTTC
>-|TRBV28|TRBJ2-7|many
CASSSYTGYEQYF
TGTGCCAGCAGTTCCTACACAGGGTACGAGCAGTACTTC
>-|TRBV5-4|TRBJ2-4|-
CASSPRQGLAKNIQYF
TGTGCCAGCAGCCCTCGGCAGGGTCTAGCCAAAAACATTCAGTACTTC
>-|TRBV6-1|TRBJ2-2|few
CASRPPVANTGELFF
TGTGCCAGCAGACCGCCCGTCGCGAACACCGGGGAGCTGTTTTTT
>TRBD1|TRBV6-1|TRBJ1-1|many
CASSPPTGVGITEAFF
TGTGCCAGCAGTCCCCCGACAGGGGTTGGTATCACTGAAGCTTTCTTT
>TRBD2|TRBV29-1|TRBJ2-7|few
CSVDLAGGTEQYF
TGCAGCGTTGATTTGGCGGGAGGAACCGAGCAGTACTTC
>-|TRBV2|TRBJ1-2|many
CASSDGKGNYGYTF
TGTGCCAGCAGTGATGGGAAAGGGAACTATGGCTACACCTTC
>-|TRBV3-1|TRBJ2-3|few
CASSRTGGGLSTDTQYF
TGTGCCAGCAGCCGAACCGGCGGCGGGCTTAGCACAGATACGCAGTATTTT
>-|TRBV30|TRBJ2-7|many
CAWNPSPAGEQYF
TGTGCCTGGAACCCCTCTCCGGCAGGAGAGCAGTACTTC
>TRBD2|TRBV7-6|TRBJ2-5|few
CASSLAPPGTSGTQETQYF
TGTGCCAGCAGCTTAGCCCCCCCCGGGACTAGCGGGACACAAGAGACCCAGTACTTC
>-|TRBV5-1|TRBJ2-7|-
CASSPAFSYEQYF
TGCGCCAGCAGCCCGGCCTTTTCCTACGAGCAGTACTTC
>-|TRBV11-2|TRBJ2-3|many
CASSFTWTQSTDTQYF
TGTGCCAGCAGCTTTACCTGGACGCAAAGCACAGATACGCAGTATTTT
>TRBD2|TRBV27|TRBJ2-5|many
CASSLNPLAGTRETQYF
TGTGCCAGCAGTTTAAACCCGCTAGCGGGTACGCGAGAGACCCAGTACTTC
>-|TRBV6-1|TRBJ2-1|-
CASSAETSYDEQFF
TGTGCCAGCAGTGCAGAAACTAGCTACGATGAGCAGTTCTTC
>-|TRBV14|TRBJ2-5|-
CASSQDLNQETQYF
TGTGCCAGCAGCCAAGATCTTAACCAAGAGACCCAGTACTTC
>TRBD2|TRBV7-2|TRBJ2-1|-
CASRVISREGSYNEQFF
TGTGCCAGCAGGGTTATTAGTCGGGAGGGCTCCTACAATGAGCAGTTCTTC